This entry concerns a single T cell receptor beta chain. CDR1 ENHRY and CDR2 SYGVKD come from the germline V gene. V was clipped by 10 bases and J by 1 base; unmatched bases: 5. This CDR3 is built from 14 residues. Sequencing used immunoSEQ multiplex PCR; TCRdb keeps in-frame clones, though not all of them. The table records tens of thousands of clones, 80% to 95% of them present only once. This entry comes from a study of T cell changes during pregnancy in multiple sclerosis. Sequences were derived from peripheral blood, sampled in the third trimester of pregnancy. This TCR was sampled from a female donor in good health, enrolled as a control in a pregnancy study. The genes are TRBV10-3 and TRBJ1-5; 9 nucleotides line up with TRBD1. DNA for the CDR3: TGTGCCACCTCGGGGACAGGGAGCAATCAGCCCCAGCATTTT. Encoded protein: CATSGTGSNQPQHF.